Sequencing of this T cell receptor beta chain was carried out in a study of blood T cells in healthy people across ages. Study results and caveats: PBMCs left unsorted prevented a conclusive naive versus antigen-experienced comparison. Diversity figures derived from one million T cells were judged to underestimate the true value.

Primers used in a second PCR of about 6 to 12 cycles were a sample-barcoded 5' primer and a J-beta primer mix. TCRdb re-called the 5' RACE reads with MiXCR, one entry per CDR3 protein. This table has almost 1 million distinct CDR3 sequences, roughly 51% appearing once. A remark on this clonotype: Its specificity is unknown. It may be a read error: a sequence one base away is much more abundant.

This receptor was obtained from a woman in her sixties in good health. Sequenced material: blood.

The CDR3 nucleotides are TGCAGTGCTAGAGATCCTCTCCAAGAGACCCAGTTCTTC. Protein: CSARDPLQETQFF. The chain links TRBV20-1 to TRBJ2-1; no reliable D call. Trimming shortened V by 0 bases and J by 13 bases, and 16 bases separated the two germline ends. CDR3 length equals 13 residues. Germline CDR1 reads DFQATT; CDR2 reads SNEGSKA (reference sequence).